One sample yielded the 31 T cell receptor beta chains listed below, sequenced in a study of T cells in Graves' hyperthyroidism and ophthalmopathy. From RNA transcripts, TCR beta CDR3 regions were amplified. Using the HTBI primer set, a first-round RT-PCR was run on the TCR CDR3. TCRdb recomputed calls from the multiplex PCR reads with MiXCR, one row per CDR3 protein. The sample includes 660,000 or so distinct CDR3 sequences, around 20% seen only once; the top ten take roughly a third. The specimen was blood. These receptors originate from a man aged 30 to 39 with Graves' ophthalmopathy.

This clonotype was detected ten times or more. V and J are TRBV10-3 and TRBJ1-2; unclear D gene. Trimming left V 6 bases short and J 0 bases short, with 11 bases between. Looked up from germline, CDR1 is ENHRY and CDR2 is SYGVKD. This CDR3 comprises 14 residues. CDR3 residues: CAIRGSGPNYGYTF. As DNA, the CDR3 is TGTGCCATCAGGGGGAGCGGCCCTAACTATGGCTACACCTTC.

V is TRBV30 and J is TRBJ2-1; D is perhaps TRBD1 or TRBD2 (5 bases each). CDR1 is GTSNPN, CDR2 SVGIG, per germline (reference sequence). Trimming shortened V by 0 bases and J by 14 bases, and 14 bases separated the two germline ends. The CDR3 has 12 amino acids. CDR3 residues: CAWSVLRDEKFF. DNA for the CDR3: TGTGCCTGGAGTGTACTGAGGGACGAGAAGTTCTTC.

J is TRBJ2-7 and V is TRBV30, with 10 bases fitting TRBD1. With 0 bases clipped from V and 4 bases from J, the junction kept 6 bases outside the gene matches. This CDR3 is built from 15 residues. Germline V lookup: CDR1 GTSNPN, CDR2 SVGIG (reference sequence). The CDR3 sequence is CAWSVNRQGAYEQYF. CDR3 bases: TGTGCCTGGAGTGTAAATCGACAGGGGGCTTACGAGCAGTACTTC.

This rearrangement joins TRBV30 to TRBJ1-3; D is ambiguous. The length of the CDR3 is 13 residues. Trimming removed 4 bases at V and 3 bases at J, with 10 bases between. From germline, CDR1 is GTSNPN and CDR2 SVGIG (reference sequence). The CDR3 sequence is CAWIFTGGNTIYF. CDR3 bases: TGTGCCTGGATCTTTACTGGTGGAAACACCATATATTTT.

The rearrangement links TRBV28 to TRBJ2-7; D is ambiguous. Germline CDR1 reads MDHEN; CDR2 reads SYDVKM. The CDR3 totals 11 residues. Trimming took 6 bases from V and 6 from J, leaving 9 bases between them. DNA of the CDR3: TGTGCCAGCAGAGACATCAGCGAGCAGTACTTC. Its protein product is CASRDISEQYF.

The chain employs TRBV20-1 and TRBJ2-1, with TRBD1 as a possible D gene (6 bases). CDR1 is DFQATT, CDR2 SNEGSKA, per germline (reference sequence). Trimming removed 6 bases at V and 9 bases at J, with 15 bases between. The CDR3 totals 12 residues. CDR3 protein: CSAINRVGEQFF. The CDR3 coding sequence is TGCAGTGCGATAAACAGGGTGGGTGAGCAGTTCTTC.

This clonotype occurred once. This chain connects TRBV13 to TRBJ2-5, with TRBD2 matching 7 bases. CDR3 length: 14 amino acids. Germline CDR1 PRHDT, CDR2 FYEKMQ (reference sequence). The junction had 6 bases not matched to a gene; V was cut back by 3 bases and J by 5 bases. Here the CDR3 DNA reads TGTGCCAGCAGCTTTAAACTAGCGCCGGAGACCCAGTACTTC. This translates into CASSFKLAPETQYF.

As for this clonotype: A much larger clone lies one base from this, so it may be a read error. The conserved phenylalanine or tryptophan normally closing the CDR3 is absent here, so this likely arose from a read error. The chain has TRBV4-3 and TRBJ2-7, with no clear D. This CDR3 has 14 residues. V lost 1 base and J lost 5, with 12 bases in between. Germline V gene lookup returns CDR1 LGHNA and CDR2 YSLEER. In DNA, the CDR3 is TGCGCCAGCAGCCAAGGTGCAGCTATCCACGAGCAGTACCTC. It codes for CASSQGAAIHEQYL.

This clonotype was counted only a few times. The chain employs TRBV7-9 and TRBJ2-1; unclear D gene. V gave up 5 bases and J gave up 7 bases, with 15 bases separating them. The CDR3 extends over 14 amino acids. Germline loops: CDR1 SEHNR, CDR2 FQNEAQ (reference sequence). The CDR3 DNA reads TGTGCCAGCAGCGTAGACTTCAGGCAAAATGAGCAGTTCTTC. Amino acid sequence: CASSVDFRQNEQFF.

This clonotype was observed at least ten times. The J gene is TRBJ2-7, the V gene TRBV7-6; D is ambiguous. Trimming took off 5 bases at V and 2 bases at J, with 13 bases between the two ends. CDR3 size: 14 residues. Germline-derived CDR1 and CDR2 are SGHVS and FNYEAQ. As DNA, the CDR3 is TGTGCCAGCAGCCCCGTTGGTATAACCTACGAGCAGTACTTC. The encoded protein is CASSPVGITYEQYF. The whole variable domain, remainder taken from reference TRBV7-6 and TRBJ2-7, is GAGVSQSPRYKVTKRGQDVALRCDPISGHVSLYWYRQALGQGPEFLTYFNYEAQQDKSGLPNDRFSAERPEGSISTLTIQRTEQRDSAMYRCASSPVGITYEQYFGPGTRLTVT.

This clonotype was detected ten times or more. CDR3 in amino acids: CASSRGTSGSTYEQYF. CDR3 DNA sequence: TGTGCCAGCAGCCGAGGGACTAGCGGGAGTACCTACGAGCAGTACTTC. This chain joins TRBV3-1 and TRBJ2-7; 14 bases are shared with TRBD2. The V gene's germline CDR1 is LGHDT and CDR2 YNNKEL (reference sequence). Trimming took 4 bases from V and 2 from J; bases not matched to a gene: 4. The CDR3 is 16 amino acids.

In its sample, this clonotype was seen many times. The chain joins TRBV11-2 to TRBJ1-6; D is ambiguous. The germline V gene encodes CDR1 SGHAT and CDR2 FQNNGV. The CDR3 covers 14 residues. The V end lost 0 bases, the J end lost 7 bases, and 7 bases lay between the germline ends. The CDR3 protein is CASSLERSNSPLHF. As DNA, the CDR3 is TGTGCCAGCAGCTTAGAGCGTTCAAATTCACCCCTCCACTTT.

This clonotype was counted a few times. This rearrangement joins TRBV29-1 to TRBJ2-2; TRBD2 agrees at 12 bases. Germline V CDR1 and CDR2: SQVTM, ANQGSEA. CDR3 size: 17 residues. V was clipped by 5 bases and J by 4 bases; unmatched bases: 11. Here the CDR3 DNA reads TGCAGCGTTTCTGGGTTGACTAGCGGGAGTGTCACCGGGGAGCTGTTTTTT. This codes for CSVSGLTSGSVTGELFF.

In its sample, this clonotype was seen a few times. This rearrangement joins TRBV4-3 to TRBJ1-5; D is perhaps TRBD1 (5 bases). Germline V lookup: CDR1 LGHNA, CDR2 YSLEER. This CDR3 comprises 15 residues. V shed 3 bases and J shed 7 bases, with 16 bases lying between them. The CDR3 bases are TGCGCCAGCAGCCAGGCCAGACAGAGGGAACAGCCCCAGCATTTT. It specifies CASSQARQREQPQHF.

The CDR3 nucleotides are TGTGCCAGCAGCACCAGCGCCGCAGCCTACGAGCAGTACTTC. Translation: CASSTSAAAYEQYF. The chain links TRBV9 to TRBJ2-7, with D unclear. The CDR3 contains 14 residues. V was trimmed by 4 bases and J by 2 bases, leaving 13 bases between them. Germline V gene data show CDR1 as SGDLS and CDR2 as YYNGEE.

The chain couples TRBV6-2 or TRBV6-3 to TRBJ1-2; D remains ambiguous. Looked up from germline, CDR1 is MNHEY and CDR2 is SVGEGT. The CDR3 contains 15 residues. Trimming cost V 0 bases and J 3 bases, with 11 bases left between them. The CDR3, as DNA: TGTGCCAGCAGTTACTCCGGTGAGCTGTACTATGGCTACACCTTC. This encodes CASSYSGELYYGYTF.

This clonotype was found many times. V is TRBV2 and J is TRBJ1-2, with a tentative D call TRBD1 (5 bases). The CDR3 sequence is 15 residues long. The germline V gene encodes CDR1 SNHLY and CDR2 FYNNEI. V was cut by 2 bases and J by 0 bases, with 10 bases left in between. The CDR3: CASSEQGFANYGYTF. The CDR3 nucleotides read TGTGCCAGCAGTGAACAGGGTTTTGCTAACTATGGCTACACCTTC.

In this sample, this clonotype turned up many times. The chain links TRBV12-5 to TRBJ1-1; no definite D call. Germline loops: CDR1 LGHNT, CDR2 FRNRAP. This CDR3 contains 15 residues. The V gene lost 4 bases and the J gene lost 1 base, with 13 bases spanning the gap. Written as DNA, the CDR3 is TGTGCTAGTGGTTACCGGGCTGGTCAGAACACTGAAGCTTTCTTT. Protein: CASGYRAGQNTEAFF. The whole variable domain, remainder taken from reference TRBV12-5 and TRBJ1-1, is DARVTQTPRHKVTEMGQEVTMRCQPILGHNTVFWYRQTMMQGLELLAYFRNRAPLDDSGMPKDRFSAEMPDATLATLKIQPSEPRDSAVYFCASGYRAGQNTEAFFGQGTRLTVV.

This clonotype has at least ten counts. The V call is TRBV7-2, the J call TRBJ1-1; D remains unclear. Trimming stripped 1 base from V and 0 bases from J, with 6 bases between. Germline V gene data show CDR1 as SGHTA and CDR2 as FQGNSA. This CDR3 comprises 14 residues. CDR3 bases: TGTGCCAGCAGCTTAGTCAGAGTGAACACTGAAGCTTTCTTT. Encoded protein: CASSLVRVNTEAFF. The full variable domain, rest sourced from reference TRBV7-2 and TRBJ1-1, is GAGVSQSPSNKVTEKGKDVELRCDPISGHTALYWYRQSLGQGLEFLIYFQGNSAPDKSGLPSDRFSAERTGGSVSTLTIQRTQQEDSAVYLCASSLVRVNTEAFFGQGTRLTVV.

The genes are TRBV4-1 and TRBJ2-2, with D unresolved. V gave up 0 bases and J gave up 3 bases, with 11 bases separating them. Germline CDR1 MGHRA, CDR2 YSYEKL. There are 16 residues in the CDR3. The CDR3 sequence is CASSQDFGRDTGELFF. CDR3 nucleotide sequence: TGCGCCAGCAGCCAAGACTTCGGCAGAGACACCGGGGAGCTGTTTTTT.

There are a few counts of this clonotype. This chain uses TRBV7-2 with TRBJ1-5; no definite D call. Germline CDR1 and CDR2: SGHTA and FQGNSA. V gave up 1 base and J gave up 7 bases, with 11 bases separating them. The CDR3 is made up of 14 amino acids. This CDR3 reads CASSLVGGGQPQHF. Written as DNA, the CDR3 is TGTGCCAGCAGCTTAGTGGGAGGAGGGCAGCCCCAGCATTTT. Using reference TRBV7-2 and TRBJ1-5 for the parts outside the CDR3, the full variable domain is GAGVSQSPSNKVTEKGKDVELRCDPISGHTALYWYRQSLGQGLEFLIYFQGNSAPDKSGLPSDRFSAERTGGSVSTLTIQRTQQEDSAVYLCASSLVGGGQPQHFGDGTRLSIL.

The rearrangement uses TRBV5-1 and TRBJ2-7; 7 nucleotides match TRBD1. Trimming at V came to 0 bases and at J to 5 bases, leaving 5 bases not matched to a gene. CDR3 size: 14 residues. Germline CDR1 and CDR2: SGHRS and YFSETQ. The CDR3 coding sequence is TGCGCCAGCAGCTTGGCCCAGGGGGACCACGAGCAGTACTTC. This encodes CASSLAQGDHEQYF.

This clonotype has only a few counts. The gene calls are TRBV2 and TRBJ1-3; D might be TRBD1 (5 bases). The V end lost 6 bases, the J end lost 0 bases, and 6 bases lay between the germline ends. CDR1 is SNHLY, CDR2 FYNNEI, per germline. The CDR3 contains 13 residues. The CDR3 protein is CASRGDSGNTIYF. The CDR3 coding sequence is TGTGCCAGCAGGGGGGACTCTGGAAACACCATATATTTT.

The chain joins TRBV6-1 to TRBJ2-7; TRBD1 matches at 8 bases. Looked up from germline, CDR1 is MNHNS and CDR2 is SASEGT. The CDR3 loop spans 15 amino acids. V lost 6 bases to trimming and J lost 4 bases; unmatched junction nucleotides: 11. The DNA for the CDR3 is TGTGCCAGCAGACCCACGGACAGGGTATTTTACGAGCAGTACTTC. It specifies CASRPTDRVFYEQYF.

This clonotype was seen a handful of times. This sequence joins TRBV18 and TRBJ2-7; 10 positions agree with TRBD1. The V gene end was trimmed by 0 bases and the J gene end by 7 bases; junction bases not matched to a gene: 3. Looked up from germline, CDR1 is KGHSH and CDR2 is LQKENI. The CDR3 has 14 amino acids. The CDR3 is CASSPPDRGEEQYF. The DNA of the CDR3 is TGTGCCAGCTCACCACCGGACAGGGGGGAAGAGCAGTACTTC.

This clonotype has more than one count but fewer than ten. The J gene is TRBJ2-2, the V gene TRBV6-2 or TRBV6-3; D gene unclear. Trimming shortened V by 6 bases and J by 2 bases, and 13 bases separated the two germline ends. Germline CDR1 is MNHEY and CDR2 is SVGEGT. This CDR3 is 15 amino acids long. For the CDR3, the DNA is TGTGCCAGCAGAAAAGACCGCCTAAACACCGGGGAGCTGTTTTTT. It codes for CASRKDRLNTGELFF.

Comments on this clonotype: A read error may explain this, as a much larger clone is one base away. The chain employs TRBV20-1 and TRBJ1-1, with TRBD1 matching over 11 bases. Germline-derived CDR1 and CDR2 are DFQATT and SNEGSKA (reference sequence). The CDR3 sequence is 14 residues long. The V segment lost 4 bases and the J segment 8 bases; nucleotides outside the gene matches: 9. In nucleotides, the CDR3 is TGCAGTGCTATTCCGGGACAGGGGGAGGTCGAAGCTTTCTTT. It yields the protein CSAIPGQGEVEAFF.

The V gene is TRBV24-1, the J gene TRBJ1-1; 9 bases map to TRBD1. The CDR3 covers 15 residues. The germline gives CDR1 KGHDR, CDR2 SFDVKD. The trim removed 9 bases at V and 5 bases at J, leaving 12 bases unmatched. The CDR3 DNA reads TGTGCCACCCTGTCCCCACAGGGGGCATGGACTGAAGCTTTCTTT. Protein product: CATLSPQGAWTEAFF.

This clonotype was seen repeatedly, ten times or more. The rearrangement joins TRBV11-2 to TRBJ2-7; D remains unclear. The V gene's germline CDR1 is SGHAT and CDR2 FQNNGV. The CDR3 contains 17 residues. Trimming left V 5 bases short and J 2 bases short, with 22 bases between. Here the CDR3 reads CASSPAPHGISPYEQYF. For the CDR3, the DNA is TGTGCCAGCAGCCCAGCCCCACATGGGATTTCTCCCTACGAGCAGTACTTC.

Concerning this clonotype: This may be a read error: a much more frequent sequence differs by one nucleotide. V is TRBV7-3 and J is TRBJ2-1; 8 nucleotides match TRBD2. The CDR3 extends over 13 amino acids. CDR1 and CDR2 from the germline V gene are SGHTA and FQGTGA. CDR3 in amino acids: CASSSGTRNERFF. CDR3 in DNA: TGTGCCAGCAGCTCCGGGACTAGGAATGAGCGGTTCTTC.

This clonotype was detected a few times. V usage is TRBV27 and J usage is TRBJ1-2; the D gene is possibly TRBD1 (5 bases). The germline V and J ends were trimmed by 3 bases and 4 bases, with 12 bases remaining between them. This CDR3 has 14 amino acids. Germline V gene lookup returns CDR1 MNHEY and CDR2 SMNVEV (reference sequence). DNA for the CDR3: TGTGCCAGCAGTTTTAAACCAGGGTCCTATGGCTACACCTTC. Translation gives CASSFKPGSYGYTF.